This T cell receptor (beta chain) was obtained from a study of shared clonotypes between healthy human individuals. Looked up from germline, CDR1 is SQVTM and CDR2 is ANQGSEA. Unmatched junction bases numbered 4, after V lost 3 bases and J lost 4 bases. The CDR3 contains 14 residues. Points on this clone: Its specificity is not known. Other DNA variants within this sample encode the same CDR3.

Study-wide points: The represented genetic and exposure-history diversity was limited by the small number of donors. Sampling included only blood; tissue repertoires likely differ. Sequencing depth was predicted to influence how clonotypes are shared among donors.

The test was conducted at deep level. Sequencing used immunoSEQ multiplex PCR; TCRdb keeps in-frame clones, though not all of them. The sample shows some 1.4 million clones, roughly 96% of them seen only once. This TCR came from a man aged 30 to 45 in good health. The chain recombines TRBV29-1 with TRBJ2-1; 9 nucleotides line up with TRBD2. Input material: naive CD4+ T cells sorted from blood. Subset: CD45RA+ positively selected. The CDR3 sequence is CSVDGLAGYNEQFF. In DNA form, the CDR3 reads TGCAGCGTTGACGGCCTAGCGGGGTACAATGAGCAGTTCTTC.